This T cell receptor (beta chain) was identified in a study of T-cell reconstitution after alpha-beta-depleted transplantation in children. The V segment lost 5 bases and the J segment 5 bases; nucleotides outside the gene matches: 13. Germline CDR1 reads LGHDT; CDR2 reads YNNKEL (reference sequence). The CDR3 contains 18 residues. Unique molecular identifiers tagged the TCRbeta library. One entry per CDR3 protein results from TCRdb running MiXCR on the PCR reads. The data hold a few hundred thousand distinct CDR3 sequences, with 9.5% to 13% observed a single time. This clonotype has a handful of counts.

This receptor was obtained from a human donor who donated a stem cell graft to a child with acute myeloid leukemia. This sample comprised PBMCs from the stem cell graft donor, obtained from the stem cell graft. The chain uses TRBV3-1 and TRBJ2-1, with TRBD1 identical over 12 bases. For the CDR3, the DNA is TGTGCCAGCAGCGCAAGTGTGGGACAGGGGGCTAGCGACAATGAGCAGTTCTTC. Protein sequence: CASSASVGQGASDNEQFF.